The 14 T cell receptor beta chains below were found in one sample sequenced in a study of tumor-infiltrating lymphocytes in localized non-small cell lung cancer. Repertoires were generated with immunoSEQ multiplex PCR, while TCRdb's copy carries only in-frame clones and drops some. The table shows tens of thousands of clones, with 80% to 90% occurring only once. Sequenced sample: lung tumor tissue. The receptor source for this set is a human donor with non-small cell lung cancer.

The J gene is TRBJ2-7, the V gene TRBV5-6; D possibly corresponds to TRBD2 (5 bases). The CDR3 totals 13 residues. The V gene's germline CDR1 is SGHDT and CDR2 YYEEEE. V was trimmed by 0 bases and J by 2 bases, leaving 6 bases between them. The CDR3 sequence is CASSLDGTYEQYF. DNA for the CDR3: TGTGCCAGCAGCTTGGACGGGACCTACGAGCAGTACTTC. Full variable domain (remainder filled in from reference TRBV5-6 and TRBJ2-7): DAGVTQSPTHLIKTRGQQVTLRCSPKSGHDTVSWYQQALGQGPQFIFQYYEEEERQRGNFPDRFSGHQFPNYSSELNVNALLLGDSALYLCASSLDGTYEQYFGPGTRLTVT.

Here the CDR3 reads CASSGTQGGAQYF. CDR3 bases: TGTGCCAGCAGCGGAACCCAAGGGGGGGCCCAGTACTTC. The genes are TRBV9 and TRBJ2-5; a possible D gene is TRBD2 (7 bases). Trimming removed 3 bases from V and 9 bases from J, with 15 bases in between. Germline V CDR1 and CDR2: SGDLS, YYNGEE. CDR3 length equals 13 residues.

The chain couples TRBV2 to TRBJ2-7, with D perhaps TRBD1 (5 bases). The CDR3 loop spans 14 amino acids. Trimming cost V 8 bases and J 0 bases, with 14 bases left between them. The germline V gene encodes CDR1 SNHLY and CDR2 FYNNEI. The CDR3 region is CASRLTDISYEQYF. Written as DNA, the CDR3 is TGTGCCAGCCGGTTGACAGATATCTCCTACGAGCAGTACTTC.

V and J are TRBV11-3 and TRBJ1-1, with a weak D call TRBD1 (6 bases). Trimming cost V 5 bases and J 7 bases, with 17 bases left between them. The germline CDR1 and CDR2 sequences are SGHNT and YENEEA. The CDR3 has 14 residues. In DNA, the CDR3 is TGTGCCAGCAGCCCTGACATGGGGGGCGGTGAAGCTTTCTTT. Translating gives CASSPDMGGGEAFF.

The chain links TRBV4-2 to TRBJ2-7; 9 nucleotides match TRBD1. The junction had 6 bases not matched to a gene; V was cut back by 4 bases and J by 5 bases. This CDR3 has 14 amino acids. CDR1 LGHNA and CDR2 YNFKEQ come from the germline V gene. CDR3 residues: CASSLKGQGNEQYF. The CDR3 nucleotides read TGTGCCAGCAGCCTCAAGGGACAGGGTAACGAGCAGTACTTC.

There are a few counts of this clone. This rearrangement joins TRBV27 to TRBJ1-6; the D gene is possibly TRBD1 (6 bases). CDR1 MNHEY and CDR2 SMNVEV come from the germline V gene (reference sequence). V lost 4 bases to trimming and J lost 7 bases, with 17 bases between them. The CDR3 loop spans 16 amino acids. CDR3 DNA sequence: TGTGCCAGCAGTTCCCTAGGACAGTCTTACAATTCACCCCTCCACTTT. Translated: CASSSLGQSYNSPLHF.

In this sample, this clone turned up a few times. The chain uses TRBV9 and TRBJ2-3; 14 bases agree with TRBD2. The V gene end was trimmed by 3 bases and the J gene end by 3 bases; junction bases not matched to a gene: 3. The CDR3 extends over 16 amino acids. Germline CDR1 SGDLS, CDR2 YYNGEE. CDR3 loop: CASSAGTSGGTDTQYF. Written as DNA, the CDR3 is TGTGCCAGCAGCGCCGGGACTAGCGGGGGTACAGATACGCAGTATTTT.

This clone was observed a handful of times. The chain uses TRBV11-3 and TRBJ2-2; 9 bases line up with TRBD1. Germline CDR1 is SGHNT and CDR2 is YENEEA. V was pared by 4 bases and J by 7 bases, with 7 bases of the junction left unmatched. The CDR3 loop spans 15 amino acids. The CDR3 DNA sequence: TGTGCCAGCAGCTCCGACAGGGGGAGTAGCGGGGAGCTGTTTTTT. It encodes CASSSDRGSSGELFF.

This sequence joins TRBV4-3 and TRBJ2-3; 13 nucleotides align to TRBD2. This CDR3 comprises 19 residues. CDR1 is LGHNA, CDR2 YSLEER, per germline. Unmatched junction bases numbered 10, after V lost 0 bases and J lost 4 bases. The CDR3 here is CASSQERPGLAGTADTQYF. The DNA for the CDR3 is TGCGCCAGCAGCCAAGAAAGACCGGGACTAGCGGGGACGGCAGATACGCAGTATTTT.

V gene TRBV7-4 combines with J gene TRBJ2-7; D uncertain. The CDR3 extends over 13 amino acids. The V gene lost 3 bases and the J gene lost 2 bases, with 8 bases spanning the gap. Germline CDR1 and CDR2: SGHVT and SQSDAQ. The CDR3 spells CASSLPVAYEQYF. The CDR3, as DNA: TGTGCCAGCAGCTTGCCGGTGGCCTACGAGCAGTACTTC.

The CDR3 is CASSLGAGGVYGYTF. CDR3 in DNA: TGTGCCAGCAGCTTGGGCGCAGGGGGCGTCTATGGCTACACCTTC. V is TRBV5-5 and J is TRBJ1-2; 8 bases are shared with TRBD1. Trimming took 0 bases from V and 4 from J; bases not matched to a gene: 5. The CDR3 totals 15 residues. The V gene's germline CDR1 is SGHKS and CDR2 YYEKEE (reference sequence).

The J gene is TRBJ1-5, the V gene TRBV7-8; D is perhaps TRBD1 (5 bases). Trimming left V 1 base short and J 6 bases short, with 13 bases between. This CDR3 is 15 amino acids long. Germline V gene lookup returns CDR1 SGHVS and CDR2 FQNEAQ. CDR3 nucleotide sequence: TGTGCCAGCAGCTTAGATCGGGGGTTCAGTCAGCCCCAGCATTTT. It specifies CASSLDRGFSQPQHF.

The chain employs TRBV7-8 and TRBJ1-5; TRBD1 matches at 7 bases. The CDR3 has 15 residues. Germline V gene sequence: CDR1 SGHVS, CDR2 FQNEAQ. V shed 1 base and J 2 bases; nucleotides not matched to a gene: 2. The CDR3 is CASSLGDRGNQPQHF. CDR3 sequence (DNA): TGTGCCAGCAGCTTAGGAGACAGGGGCAATCAGCCCCAGCATTTT. Variable domain in full (rest from reference TRBV7-8 and TRBJ1-5): GAGVSQSPRYKVAKRGQDVALRCDPISGHVSLFWYQQALGQGPEFLTYFQNEAQLDKSGLPSDRFFAERPEGSVSTLKIQRTQQEDSAVYLCASSLGDRGNQPQHFGDGTRLSIL.

This sequence joins TRBV7-2 and TRBJ2-3; TRBD2 agrees at 9 bases. The V gene end was trimmed by 5 bases and the J gene end by 2 bases; junction bases not matched to a gene: 5. Germline V gives CDR1 SGHTA, CDR2 FQGNSA. The CDR3 spans 15 residues. The CDR3 spells CASSLSGGITDTQYF. Written as DNA, the CDR3 is TGTGCCAGCAGCCTCAGCGGGGGGATCACAGATACGCAGTATTTT.